This entry lists 13 T cell receptor beta chains sequenced from one sample in a study of T cells in Graves' hyperthyroidism and ophthalmopathy. Amplified regions were TCR beta CDR3 sequences from RNA transcripts. TCR CDR3 underwent first-round RT-PCR with the HTBI primer set. One entry per CDR3 protein results from TCRdb running MiXCR on the multiplex PCR reads. This sample has around 620,000 distinct CDR3 sequences; 40% to 55% occur once, and the top ten carry under 20%. The sample taken for sequencing was peripheral blood or thyroid tissue (not recorded which). These receptors were taken from an adult woman with Graves' disease, either hyperthyroidism or ophthalmopathy (not recorded which).

As regards this clonotype: This sequence may be a read error, since a much larger clone differs from it by one base. The chain recombines TRBV27 with TRBJ1-2, with D possibly being TRBD1 (5 bases). Germline V gene lookup returns CDR1 MNHEY and CDR2 SMNVEV (reference sequence). The V gene lost 5 bases and the J gene lost 2 bases, with 9 bases spanning the gap. This CDR3 is 13 amino acids long. DNA of the CDR3: TGTGCCAGCAGTAAACAGGAGAACTATGGCTACACCTTC. Residues: CASSKQENYGYTF.

This clonotype showed up many times. The chain joins TRBV12-3 or TRBV12-4 to TRBJ1-3, with unresolved D. The CDR3 has 14 residues. V was shortened by 7 bases and J by 0 bases, with 10 bases between the two germline ends. The CDR3 spells CASNPGYSGNTIYF. CDR3 bases: TGTGCCAGCAATCCGGGGTACTCTGGAAACACCATATATTTT.

In this sample, this clonotype turned up many times. The rearrangement links TRBV19 to TRBJ1-5; D unclear. V shed 3 bases and J shed 7 bases, with 13 bases lying between them. The CDR3 has 14 residues. CDR1 and CDR2 (germline): LNHDA, SQIVND (reference sequence). The DNA of the CDR3 is TGTGCCAGTAGTATTTTTGAGGGTACCCAGCCCCAGCATTTT. Protein: CASSIFEGTQPQHF.

This clonotype was detected many times. The CDR3 DNA follows: TGCGCCAGCAGCTGGGGAGGAAGGAACACTGAAGCTTTCTTT. This sequence encodes CASSWGGRNTEAFF. The J gene is TRBJ1-1, the V gene TRBV5-1, with D unresolved. Germline V gene sequence: CDR1 SGHRS, CDR2 YFSETQ. The CDR3 length is 14 residues. The V end lost 3 bases, the J end lost 1 base, and 10 bases lay between the germline ends.

This clonotype has at least ten counts. The V and J genes are TRBV6-6 and TRBJ2-7, with TRBD2 as a possible D gene (5 bases). Germline-derived CDR1 and CDR2 are MNHNY and SVGAGI (reference sequence). Deletions cut 3 bases from V and 3 bases from J, with 12 bases between. The CDR3 is 14 amino acids. The CDR3 spells CASSYGSPFYEQYF. CDR3 in DNA: TGTGCCAGCAGTTATGGGAGCCCTTTCTACGAGCAGTACTTC.

The chain recombines TRBV11-2 with TRBJ2-2, with 11 bases matching TRBD2. J gave up 6 bases and V 5 bases, and 8 bases lay outside the gene matches. Germline V CDR1 and CDR2: SGHAT, FQNNGV. The CDR3 is 16 amino acids. The CDR3 nucleotides read TGTGCCAGCAGCCCAAGGACTAGCGGGTTCCCCGGGGAGCTGTTTTTT. It encodes CASSPRTSGFPGELFF.

The CDR3 here is CASSPGAGFDSPLHF. The DNA for the CDR3 is TGTGCCAGCAGCCCGGGGGCGGGGTTCGATTCACCCCTCCACTTT. The chain is built from TRBV7-8 and TRBJ1-6; a possible D gene is TRBD1 (6 bases). Looked up from germline, CDR1 is SGHVS and CDR2 is FQNEAQ. This CDR3 has 15 amino acids. The ends were cut back, 5 bases at V and 8 bases at J, with 16 bases in the middle.

V gene TRBV6-6 combines with J gene TRBJ2-7; 9 bases are shared with TRBD1. The length of the CDR3 is 18 residues. In germline, CDR1 is MNHNY, CDR2 SVGAGI (reference sequence). V lost 2 bases, J lost 3 bases, and 14 bases stayed unmatched. CDR3 sequence (DNA): TGTGCCAGCAGTTACAGGGGACAGGGATCCCCTTTCGGCTACGAGCAGTACTTC. Its protein product is CASSYRGQGSPFGYEQYF.

To note about this clonotype: One junction end disagrees with the germline gene, perhaps due to a read error. The chain couples TRBV6-1 to TRBJ1-1; D unresolved. CDR3 length: 9 residues. CDR1 MNHNS and CDR2 SASEGT come from the germline V gene. CDR3 DNA sequence: TGTGCCAGCAGCAAGGAAGGTTTCTTT. Protein sequence: CASSKEGFF.

This clonotype was seen at least ten times. Here the CDR3 DNA reads TGTGCCAGCAGCCCTATAATCTATGGCTACACCTTC. This translates into CASSPIIYGYTF. The gene calls are TRBV7-9 and TRBJ1-2; D is ambiguous. Trimming cost V 5 bases and J 4 bases, with 8 bases left between them. CDR3 length: 12 amino acids. Germline V gives CDR1 SEHNR, CDR2 FQNEAQ (reference sequence).

CDR3 DNA sequence: TGCGCCAGCACGAGGACTAGCGGCTACGAGCAGTACTTC. Protein product: CASTRTSGYEQYF. The V gene is TRBV10-2, the J gene TRBJ2-7; TRBD2 matches 10 bases. With V trimmed by 7 bases and J by 3 bases, 3 bases remained unmatched. The CDR3 contains 13 residues. CDR1 and CDR2 (germline): WSHSY, SAAADI.

In the case of this clonotype: A much larger clonotype is one base distant, so this may be a read error. The J gene is TRBJ2-3, the V gene TRBV10-3; weak D call: TRBD1 (6 bases). CDR3 size: 16 residues. The V end lost 4 bases, the J end lost 2 bases, and 16 bases lay between the germline ends. Germline-derived CDR1 and CDR2 are ENHRY and SYGVKD. CDR3 nucleotide sequence: TGTGCCATCAGTGGGTCGTCAGGGGACCCCACAGATACGCAGTATTTT. Its protein is CAISGSSGDPTDTQYF.

The chain links TRBV29-1 to TRBJ1-1; D unclear. Trimming left V 2 bases short and J 7 bases short, with 8 bases between. From germline, CDR1 is SQVTM and CDR2 ANQGSEA. The CDR3 extends over 11 amino acids. CDR3 loop: CSVEHAVEAFF. CDR3 DNA: TGCAGCGTTGAACATGCAGTTGAAGCTTTCTTT.